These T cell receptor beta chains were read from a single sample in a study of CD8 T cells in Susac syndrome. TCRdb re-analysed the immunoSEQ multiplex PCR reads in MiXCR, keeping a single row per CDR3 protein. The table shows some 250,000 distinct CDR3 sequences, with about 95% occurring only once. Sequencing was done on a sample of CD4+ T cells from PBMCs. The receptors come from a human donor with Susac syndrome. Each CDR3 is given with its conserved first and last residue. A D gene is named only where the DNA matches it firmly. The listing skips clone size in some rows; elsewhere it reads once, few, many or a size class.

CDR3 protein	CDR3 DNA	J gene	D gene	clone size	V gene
CASSTDRGAEQYF	TGTGCCAGCAGTACTGACCGGGGGGCCGAGCAGTACTTC	TRBJ2-7	-	-	TRBV2
CASGRDPGTGQPQHF	TGTGCCAGCGGCCGGGACCCCGGGACCGGTCAGCCCCAGCATTTT	TRBJ1-5	-	once	TRBV27
CASSQDPGGSNYNEQFF	TGTGCCAGCAGCCAAGATCCGGGCGGGAGCAACTACAATGAGCAGTTCTTC	TRBJ2-1	TRBD2	once	TRBV3-1
CASSLPQYGYTF	TGTGCCAGCAGTTTACCACAATATGGCTACACCTTC	TRBJ1-2	-	-	TRBV28
CASRFSSYNEQFF	TGTGCCAGCAGGTTCAGCTCCTACAATGAGCAGTTCTTC	TRBJ2-1	-	-	TRBV12-3/TRBV12-4
CASSELAGVQFF	TGTGCCAGCAGTGAACTAGCGGGCGTGCAGTTCTTC	TRBJ2-1	TRBD2	once	TRBV2
CASSQSGTSDYEQYF	TGTGCCAGCAGCCAATCCGGGACGTCAGACTACGAGCAGTACTTC	TRBJ2-7	-	-	TRBV14
CASSGNLGAAFF	TGTGCCAGCAGCGGAAACTTAGGGGCGGCTTTCTTT	TRBJ1-1	-	-	TRBV9
CASSSSNGGNTQYF	TGTGCCAGCAGCTCTAGCAACGGGGGAAATACGCAGTATTTT	TRBJ2-3	-	-	TRBV7-3
CSVLHYLNTEAFF	TGCAGCGTCCTACACTATTTGAACACTGAAGCTTTCTTT	TRBJ1-1	-	-	TRBV29-1